There are many counts of the clone carrying this T cell receptor (beta chain). This CDR3 contains 15 residues. The V segment lost 5 bases and the J segment 3 bases; nucleotides outside the gene matches: 2. Germline V CDR1 and CDR2: MDHEN, SYDVKM. This sample was included in a study of regulatory T cells in long-lasting Graves disease. According to the study, TCR beta libraries were built with iRepertoire HTBI primers and CDR3-region Arm-PCR. Original handling: Identified across the samples were over 50 TRBV segments and about 15 TRBJ segments. TCRdb processed the multiplex PCR reads anew with MiXCR; each CDR3 protein has one entry. Here the V and J calls rest on TCRdb's processing, not on the authors' analysis. The repertoire has hundreds of thousands of distinct CDR3 sequences, about 14% of them found once; the top ten carry 22%. Time point of the sample: newly diagnosed GD, antithyroid drugs for less than 3 months. Following extraction of RNA from PBMCs, that RNA was used to make the TCR library. Per American Thyroid Association guidelines, Graves' disease was diagnosed.

The material sequenced was peripheral blood mononuclear cells (PBMCs), taken at new diagnosis, from a patient treated with antithyroid drugs. This rearrangement joins TRBV28 to TRBJ2-3; 13 nucleotides match TRBD2. The receptor was derived from a female donor with Graves disease. CDR3 nucleotides: TGTGCCAGCAGTCTACTAGCGGGAGGGACAGATACGCAGTATTTT. Translated: CASSLLAGGTDTQYF.